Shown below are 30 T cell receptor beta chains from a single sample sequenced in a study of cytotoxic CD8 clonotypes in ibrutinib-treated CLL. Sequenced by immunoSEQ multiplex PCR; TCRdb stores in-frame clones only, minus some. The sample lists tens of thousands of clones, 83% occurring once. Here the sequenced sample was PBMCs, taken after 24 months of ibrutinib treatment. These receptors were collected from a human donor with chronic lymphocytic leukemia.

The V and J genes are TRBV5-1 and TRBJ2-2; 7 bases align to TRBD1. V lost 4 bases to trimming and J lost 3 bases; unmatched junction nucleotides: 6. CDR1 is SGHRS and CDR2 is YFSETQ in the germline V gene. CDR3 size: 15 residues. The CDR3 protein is CASSEPGQHTGELFF. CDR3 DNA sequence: TGCGCCAGCAGCGAGCCGGGACAGCACACCGGGGAGCTGTTTTTT.

The CDR3 DNA follows: TGTGCCAGCCAATCGGTGGGCTCCTACAATGAGCAGTTCTTC. Residues: CASQSVGSYNEQFF. The chain links TRBV6-5 to TRBJ2-1; D is unclear. Germline V gene data show CDR1 as MNHEY and CDR2 as SVGAGI. Trimming removed 8 bases from V and 0 bases from J, with 11 bases in between. This CDR3 has 14 residues.

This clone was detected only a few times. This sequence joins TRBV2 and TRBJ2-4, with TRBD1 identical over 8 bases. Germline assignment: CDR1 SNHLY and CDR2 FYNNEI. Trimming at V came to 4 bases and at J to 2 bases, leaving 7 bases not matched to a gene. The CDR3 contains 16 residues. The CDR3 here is CASSGQGRVTKNIQYF. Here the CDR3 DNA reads TGTGCCAGCAGTGGACAGGGGCGTGTGACCAAAAACATTCAGTACTTC.

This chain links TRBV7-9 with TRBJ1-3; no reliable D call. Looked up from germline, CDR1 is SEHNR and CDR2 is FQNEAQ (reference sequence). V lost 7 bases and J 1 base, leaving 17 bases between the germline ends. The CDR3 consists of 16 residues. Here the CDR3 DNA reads TGTGCCAGCACCCCCCTACCCCTCCAGTCTGGAAACACCATATATTTT. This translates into CASTPLPLQSGNTIYF.

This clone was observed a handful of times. In DNA, the CDR3 is TGCGCCAGCAGCTGGACAGACGCCTTGAACACTGAAGCTTTCTTT. Its translation: CASSWTDALNTEAFF. J is TRBJ1-1 and V is TRBV5-1; D is possibly TRBD1 (6 bases). V gave up 3 bases and J gave up 0 bases, with 12 bases separating them. The germline V gene encodes CDR1 SGHRS and CDR2 YFSETQ. The CDR3 is made up of 15 amino acids. Full variable domain (rest looked up from reference TRBV5-1 and TRBJ1-1): KAGVTQTPRYLIKTRGQQVTLSCSPISGHRSVSWYQQTPGQGLQFLFEYFSETQRNKGNFPGRFSGRQFSNSRSEMNVSTLELGDSALYLCASSWTDALNTEAFFGQGTRLTVV.

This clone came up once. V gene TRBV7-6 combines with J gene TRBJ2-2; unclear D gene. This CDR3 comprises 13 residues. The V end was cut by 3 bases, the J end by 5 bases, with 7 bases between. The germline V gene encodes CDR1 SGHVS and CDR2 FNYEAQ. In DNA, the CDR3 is TGTGCCAGCAGCTTCGGTGTTACCGGGGAGCTGTTTTTT. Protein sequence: CASSFGVTGELFF.

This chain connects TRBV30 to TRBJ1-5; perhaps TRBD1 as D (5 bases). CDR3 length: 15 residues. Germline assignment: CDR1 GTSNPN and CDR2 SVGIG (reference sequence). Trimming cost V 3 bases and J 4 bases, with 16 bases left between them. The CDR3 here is CAWSQGRAGNQPQHF. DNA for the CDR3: TGTGCCTGGAGCCAAGGGCGTGCAGGGAATCAGCCCCAGCATTTT. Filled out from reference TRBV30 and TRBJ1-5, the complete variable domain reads SQTIHQWPATLVQPVGSPLSLECTVEGTSNPNLYWYRQAAGRGLQLLFYSVGIGQISSEVPQNLSASRPQDRQFILSSKKLLLSDSGFYLCAWSQGRAGNQPQHFGDGTRLSIL.

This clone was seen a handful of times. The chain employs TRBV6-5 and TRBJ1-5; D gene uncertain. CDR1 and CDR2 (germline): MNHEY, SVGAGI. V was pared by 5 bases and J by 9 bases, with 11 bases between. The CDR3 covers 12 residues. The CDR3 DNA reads TGTGCCAGCAGTAACCCGCCAGGGCCCCAGCATTTT. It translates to CASSNPPGPQHF.

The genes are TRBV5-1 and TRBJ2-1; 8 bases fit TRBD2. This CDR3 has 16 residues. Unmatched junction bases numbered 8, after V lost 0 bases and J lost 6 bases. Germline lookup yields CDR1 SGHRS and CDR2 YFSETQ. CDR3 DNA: TGCGCCAGCAGCTTGGTCGGGACTAGTCAGGTCAATGAGCAGTTCTTC. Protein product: CASSLVGTSQVNEQFF.

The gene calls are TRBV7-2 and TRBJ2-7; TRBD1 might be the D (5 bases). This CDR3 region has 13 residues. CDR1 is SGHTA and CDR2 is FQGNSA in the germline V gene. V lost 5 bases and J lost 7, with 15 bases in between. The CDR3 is CASSPRTPQEQYF. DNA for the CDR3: TGTGCCAGCAGCCCCCGGACACCACAGGAGCAGTACTTC.

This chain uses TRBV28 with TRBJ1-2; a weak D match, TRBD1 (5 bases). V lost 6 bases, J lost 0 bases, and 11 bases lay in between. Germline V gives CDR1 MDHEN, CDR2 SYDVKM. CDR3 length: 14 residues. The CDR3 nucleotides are TGTGCCAGCAGCTATACAGGACCTAACTATGGCTACACCTTC. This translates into CASSYTGPNYGYTF.

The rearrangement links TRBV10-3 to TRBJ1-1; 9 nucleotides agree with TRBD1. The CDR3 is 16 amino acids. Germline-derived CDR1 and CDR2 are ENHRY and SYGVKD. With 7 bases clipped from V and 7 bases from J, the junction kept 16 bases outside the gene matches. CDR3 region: CAITQGQGLTLGEAFF. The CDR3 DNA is TGTGCCATCACCCAGGGACAGGGCTTAACACTCGGTGAAGCTTTCTTT.

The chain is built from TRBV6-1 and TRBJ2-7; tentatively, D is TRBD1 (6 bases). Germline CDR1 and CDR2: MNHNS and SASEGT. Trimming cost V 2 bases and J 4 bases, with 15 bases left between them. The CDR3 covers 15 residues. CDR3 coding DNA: TGTGCCAGCAGTGAAACCGGGACAAACGATTACGAGCAGTACTTC. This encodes CASSETGTNDYEQYF.

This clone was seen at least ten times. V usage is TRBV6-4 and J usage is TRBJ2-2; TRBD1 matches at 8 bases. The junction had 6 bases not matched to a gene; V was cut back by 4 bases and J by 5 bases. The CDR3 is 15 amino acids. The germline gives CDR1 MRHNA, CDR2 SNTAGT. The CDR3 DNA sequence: TGTGCCAGCAGTGCTACCCAGGGGGCAACCGGGGAGCTGTTTTTT. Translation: CASSATQGATGELFF.

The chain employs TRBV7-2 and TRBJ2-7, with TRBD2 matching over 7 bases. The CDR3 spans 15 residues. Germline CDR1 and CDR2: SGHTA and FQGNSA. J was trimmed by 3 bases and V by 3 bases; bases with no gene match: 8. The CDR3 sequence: CASSFRAGRNYEQYF. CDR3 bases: TGTGCCAGCAGCTTTAGAGCGGGGAGAAACTACGAGCAGTACTTC. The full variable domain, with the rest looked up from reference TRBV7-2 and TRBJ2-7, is GAGVSQSPSNKVTEKGKDVELRCDPISGHTALYWYRQSLGQGLEFLIYFQGNSAPDKSGLPSDRFSAERTGGSVSTLTIQRTQQEDSAVYLCASSFRAGRNYEQYFGPGTRLTVT.

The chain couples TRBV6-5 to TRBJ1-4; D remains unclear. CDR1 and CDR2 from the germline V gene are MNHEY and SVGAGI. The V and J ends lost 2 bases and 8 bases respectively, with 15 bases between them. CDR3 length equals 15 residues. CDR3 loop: CASSYRRQGPEKLFF. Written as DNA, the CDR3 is TGTGCCAGCAGTTACCGAAGACAAGGACCAGAAAAACTGTTTTTT.

CDR3: CASSQKPAGSGLSYNEQFF. The CDR3 coding sequence is TGCGCCAGCAGCCAAAAACCGGCGGGTAGCGGGCTCTCCTACAATGAGCAGTTCTTC. The V call is TRBV4-3, the J call TRBJ2-1, with TRBD2 identical over 7 bases. This CDR3 has 19 residues. Germline V gives CDR1 LGHNA, CDR2 YSLEER. Trimming at V came to 2 bases and at J to 0 bases, leaving 13 bases not matched to a gene.

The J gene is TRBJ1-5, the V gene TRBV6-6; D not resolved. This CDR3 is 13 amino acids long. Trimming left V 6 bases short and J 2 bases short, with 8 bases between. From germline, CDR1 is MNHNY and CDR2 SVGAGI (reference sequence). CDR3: CASSKTGNQPQHF. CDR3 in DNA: TGTGCCAGCAGCAAAACAGGCAATCAGCCCCAGCATTTT.

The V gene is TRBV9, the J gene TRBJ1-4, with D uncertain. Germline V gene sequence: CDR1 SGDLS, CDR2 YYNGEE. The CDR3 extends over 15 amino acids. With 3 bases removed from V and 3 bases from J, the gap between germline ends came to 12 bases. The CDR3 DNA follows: TGTGCCAGCAGCGCCTCGACATCAGCTAATGAAAAACTGTTTTTT. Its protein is CASSASTSANEKLFF.

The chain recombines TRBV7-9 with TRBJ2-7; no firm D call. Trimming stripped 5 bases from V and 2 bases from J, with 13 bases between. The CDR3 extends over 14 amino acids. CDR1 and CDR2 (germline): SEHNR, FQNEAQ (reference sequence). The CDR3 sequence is CASSPRPFPYEQYF. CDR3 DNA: TGTGCCAGCAGCCCTCGGCCCTTCCCCTACGAGCAGTACTTC.

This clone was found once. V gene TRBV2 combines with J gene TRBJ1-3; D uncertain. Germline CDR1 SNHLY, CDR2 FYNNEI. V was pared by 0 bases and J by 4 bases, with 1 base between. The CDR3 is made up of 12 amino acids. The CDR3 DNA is TGTGCCAGCAGTGAAGCGGGAAACACCATATATTTT. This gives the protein CASSEAGNTIYF.

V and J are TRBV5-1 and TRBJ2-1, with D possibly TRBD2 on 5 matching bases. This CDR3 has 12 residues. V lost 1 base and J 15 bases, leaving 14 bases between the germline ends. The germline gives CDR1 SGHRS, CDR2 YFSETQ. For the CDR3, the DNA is TGCGCCAGCAGCTTGTATCCGGGGTCCCCGTTCTTC. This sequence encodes CASSLYPGSPFF.

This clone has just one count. Written as DNA, the CDR3 is TGTGCCAGCAGCGCCATCAGAGGGGGCACTGAAGCTTTCTTT. It encodes CASSAIRGGTEAFF. The chain links TRBV9 to TRBJ1-1; perhaps TRBD1 as D (6 bases). The CDR3 sequence is 14 residues long. Germline V gene sequence: CDR1 SGDLS, CDR2 YYNGEE. Deletions cut 3 bases from V and 4 bases from J, with 13 bases between.

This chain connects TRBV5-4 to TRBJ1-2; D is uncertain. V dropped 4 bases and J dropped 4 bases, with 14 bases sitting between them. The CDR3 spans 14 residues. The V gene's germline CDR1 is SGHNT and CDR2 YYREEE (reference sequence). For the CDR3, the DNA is TGTGCCAGCAGCCGAATAGTGAGCAGCTATGGCTACACCTTC. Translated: CASSRIVSSYGYTF.

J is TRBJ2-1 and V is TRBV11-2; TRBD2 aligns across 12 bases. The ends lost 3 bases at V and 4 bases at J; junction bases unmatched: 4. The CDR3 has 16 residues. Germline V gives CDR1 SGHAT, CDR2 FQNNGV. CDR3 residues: CASSLPLAGGYNEQFF. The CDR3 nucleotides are TGTGCCAGCAGCTTGCCACTAGCGGGAGGTTACAATGAGCAGTTCTTC.

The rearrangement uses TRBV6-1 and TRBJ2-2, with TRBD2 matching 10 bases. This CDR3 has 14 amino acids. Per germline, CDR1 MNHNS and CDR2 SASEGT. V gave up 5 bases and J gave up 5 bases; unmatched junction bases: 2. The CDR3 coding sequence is TGTGCCAGCAGTTTAGCGGGAGGAACCGGGGAGCTGTTTTTT. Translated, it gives CASSLAGGTGELFF.

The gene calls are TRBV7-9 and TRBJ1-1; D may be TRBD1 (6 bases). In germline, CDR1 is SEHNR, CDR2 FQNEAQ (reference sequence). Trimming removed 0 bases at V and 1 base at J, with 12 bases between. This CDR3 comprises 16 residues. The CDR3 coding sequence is TGTGCCAGCAGCTTAGCCGTCGTGACAGGGAACACTGAAGCTTTCTTT. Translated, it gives CASSLAVVTGNTEAFF.

The CDR3 is CSVGGGGSNYEQYF. CDR3 DNA sequence: TGCAGCGTTGGGGGGGGCGGGAGCAACTACGAGCAGTACTTC. The V and J genes are TRBV29-1 and TRBJ2-7, with D possibly matching TRBD2 (7 bases). Germline V gene data show CDR1 as SQVTM and CDR2 as ANQGSEA. The CDR3 runs to 14 residues. Trimming shortened V by 4 bases and J by 3 bases, and 16 bases separated the two germline ends.

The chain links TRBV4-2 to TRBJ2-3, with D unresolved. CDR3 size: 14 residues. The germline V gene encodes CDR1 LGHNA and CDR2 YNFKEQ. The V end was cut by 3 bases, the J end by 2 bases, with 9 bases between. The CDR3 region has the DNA TGTGCCAGCAGCCAGACCACAAACACAGATACGCAGTATTTT. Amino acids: CASSQTTNTDTQYF.

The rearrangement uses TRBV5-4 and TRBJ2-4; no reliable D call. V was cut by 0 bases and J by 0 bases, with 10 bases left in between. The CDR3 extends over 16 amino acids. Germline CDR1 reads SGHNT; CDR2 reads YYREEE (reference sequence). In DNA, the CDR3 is TGTGCCAGCAGCTTGGCAGGCCCTGTAGCCAAAAACATTCAGTACTTC. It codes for CASSLAGPVAKNIQYF.